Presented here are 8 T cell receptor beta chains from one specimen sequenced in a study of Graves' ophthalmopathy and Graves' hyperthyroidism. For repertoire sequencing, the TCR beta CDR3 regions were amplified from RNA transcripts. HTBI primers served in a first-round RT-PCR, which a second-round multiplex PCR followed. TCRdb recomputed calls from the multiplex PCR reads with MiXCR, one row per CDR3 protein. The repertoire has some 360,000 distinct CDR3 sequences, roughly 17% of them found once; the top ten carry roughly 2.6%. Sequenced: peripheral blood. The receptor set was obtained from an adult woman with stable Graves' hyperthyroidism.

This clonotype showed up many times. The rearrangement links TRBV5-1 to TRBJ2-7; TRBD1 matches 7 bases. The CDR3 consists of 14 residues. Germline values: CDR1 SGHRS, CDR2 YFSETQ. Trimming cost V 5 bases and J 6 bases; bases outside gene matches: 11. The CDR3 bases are TGCGCCAGCAGGTCGGTCAGGCAGGGGGTCGAGCAGTACTTC. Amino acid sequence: CASRSVRQGVEQYF.

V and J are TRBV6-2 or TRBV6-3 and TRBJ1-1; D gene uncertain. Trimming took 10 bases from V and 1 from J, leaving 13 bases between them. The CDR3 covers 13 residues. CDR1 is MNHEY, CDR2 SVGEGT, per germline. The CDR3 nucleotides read TGTGCCATCGAAGACCGACCGAACACTGAAGCTTTCTTT. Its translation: CAIEDRPNTEAFF.

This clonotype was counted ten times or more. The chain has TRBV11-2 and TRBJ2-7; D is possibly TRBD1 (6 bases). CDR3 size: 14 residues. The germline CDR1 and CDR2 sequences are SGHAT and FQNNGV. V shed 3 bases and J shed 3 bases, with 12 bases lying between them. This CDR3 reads CASSLRVTGYEQYF. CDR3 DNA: TGTGCCAGCAGCTTGCGGGTGACAGGCTACGAGCAGTACTTC. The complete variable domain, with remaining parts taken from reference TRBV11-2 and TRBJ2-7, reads EAGVAQSPRYKIIEKRQSVAFWCNPISGHATLYWYQQILGQGPKLLIQFQNNGVVDDSQLPKDRFSAERLKGVDSTLKIQPAKLEDSAVYLCASSLRVTGYEQYFGPGTRLTVT.

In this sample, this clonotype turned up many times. The CDR3 nucleotides read TGTGCCAGCACCGAAAGGGAGACCCAGTACTTC. Its protein product is CASTERETQYF. The chain combines TRBV6-2 or TRBV6-3 with TRBJ2-5; D call uncertain. Germline V gene sequence: CDR1 MNHEY, CDR2 SVGEGT. V lost 7 bases and J lost 5, with 8 bases in between. The length of the CDR3 is 11 residues.

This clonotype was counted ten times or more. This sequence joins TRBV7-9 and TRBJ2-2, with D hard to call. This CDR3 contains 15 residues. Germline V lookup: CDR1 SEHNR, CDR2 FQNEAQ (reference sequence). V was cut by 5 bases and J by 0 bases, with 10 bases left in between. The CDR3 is CASSPHLSNTGELFF. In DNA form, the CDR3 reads TGTGCCAGCAGCCCCCATCTTTCGAACACCGGGGAGCTGTTTTTT.

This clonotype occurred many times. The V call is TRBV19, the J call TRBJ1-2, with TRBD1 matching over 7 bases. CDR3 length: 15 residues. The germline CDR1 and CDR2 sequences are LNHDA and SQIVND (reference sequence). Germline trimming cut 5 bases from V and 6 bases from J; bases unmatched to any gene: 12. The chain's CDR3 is CASSRNTGTANGYTF. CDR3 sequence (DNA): TGTGCCAGTAGTCGAAATACCGGGACAGCTAATGGCTACACCTTC.

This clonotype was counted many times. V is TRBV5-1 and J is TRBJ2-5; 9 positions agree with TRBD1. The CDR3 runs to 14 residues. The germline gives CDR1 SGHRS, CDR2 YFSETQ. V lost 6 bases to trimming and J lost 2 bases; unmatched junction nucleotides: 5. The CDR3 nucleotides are TGCGCCAGCATTCCTGGACAGGGGCAAGAGACCCAGTACTTC. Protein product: CASIPGQGQETQYF. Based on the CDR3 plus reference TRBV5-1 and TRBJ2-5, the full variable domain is KAGVTQTPRYLIKTRGQQVTLSCSPISGHRSVSWYQQTPGQGLQFLFEYFSETQRNKGNFPGRFSGRQFSNSRSEMNVSTLELGDSALYLCASIPGQGQETQYFGPGTRLLVL.

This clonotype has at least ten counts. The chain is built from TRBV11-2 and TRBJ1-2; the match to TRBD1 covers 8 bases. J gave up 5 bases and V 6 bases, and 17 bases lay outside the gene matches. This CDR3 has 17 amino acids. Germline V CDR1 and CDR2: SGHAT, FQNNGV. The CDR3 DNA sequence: TGTGCCAGCAGACCCATCAGCCCCAGGGGGCGCCGGTATGGCTACACCTTC. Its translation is CASRPISPRGRRYGYTF.